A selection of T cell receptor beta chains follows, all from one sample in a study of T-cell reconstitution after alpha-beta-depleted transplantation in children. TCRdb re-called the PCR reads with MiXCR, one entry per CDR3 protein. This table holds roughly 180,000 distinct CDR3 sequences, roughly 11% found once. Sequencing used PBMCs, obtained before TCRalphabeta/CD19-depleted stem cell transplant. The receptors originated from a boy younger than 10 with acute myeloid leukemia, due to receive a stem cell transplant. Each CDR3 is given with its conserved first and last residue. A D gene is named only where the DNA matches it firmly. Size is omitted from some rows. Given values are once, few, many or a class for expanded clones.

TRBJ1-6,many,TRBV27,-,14,TGTGCCAGCAGTTTCGTCGGCAGGGGATCACCCCTCCACTTT,CASSFVGRGSPLHF
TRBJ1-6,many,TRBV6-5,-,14,TGTGCCAGCAGTTCCCCTGCCTGGCATTCACCCCTCCACTTT,CASSSPAWHSPLHF
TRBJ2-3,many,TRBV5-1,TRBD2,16,TGCGCCAGCAGCGACGGACTAGCGGGAGCGGCAGATACGCAGTATTTT,CASSDGLAGAADTQYF
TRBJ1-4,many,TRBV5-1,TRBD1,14,TGCGCCAGCAGCCAGGGACAGCAGAATGAAAAACTGTTTTTT,CASSQGQQNEKLFF
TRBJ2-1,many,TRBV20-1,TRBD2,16,TGCAGTGCTAGAGTGGCGGCGGGGGGGCCCTACAATGAGCAGTTCTTC,CSARVAAGGPYNEQFF
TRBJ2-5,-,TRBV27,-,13,TGTGCCATCAAGGAGCTCATCCAAGAGACCCAGTACTTC,CAIKELIQETQYF
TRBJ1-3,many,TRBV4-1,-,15,TGCGCCAGCAGCGATTCAGGGTTTACTGGAAACACCATATATTTT,CASSDSGFTGNTIYF
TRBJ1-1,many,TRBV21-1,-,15,TGTGCCAGCAGCACGGAAGGGTGCATGAACACTGAAGCTTTCTTT,CASSTEGCMNTEAFF
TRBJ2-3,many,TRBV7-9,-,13,TGTGCCAGCGAAGGATCACTGGCAGATACGCAGTATTTT,CASEGSLADTQYF
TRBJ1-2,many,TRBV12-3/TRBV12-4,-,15,TGTGCCAGCAGTCGGACAGTTTTGATTAACTATGGCTACACCTTC,CASSRTVLINYGYTF
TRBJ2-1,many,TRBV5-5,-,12,TGTGCCAGCAGCACGGACCTCAATGAGCAGTTCTTC,CASSTDLNEQFF
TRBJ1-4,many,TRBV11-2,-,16,TGTGCCAGCAGACCCCTCAGGGGACGGACTAATGAAAAACTGTTTTTT,CASRPLRGRTNEKLFF
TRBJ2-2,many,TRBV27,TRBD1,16,TGTGCCAGCAGCCCCGAGGGACAGGGGAACACCGGGGAGCTGTTTTTT,CASSPEGQGNTGELFF
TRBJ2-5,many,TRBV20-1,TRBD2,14,TGCAGTGCTAAGACTAGCGGGAGGGAAGAGACCCAGTACTTC,CSAKTSGREETQYF
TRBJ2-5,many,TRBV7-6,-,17,TGTGCCAGCAGCTTATCTTATCTGGTTTCAGTTAGGGAGACCCAGTACTTC,CASSLSYLVSVRETQYF
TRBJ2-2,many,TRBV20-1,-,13,TGCAGTGCTAGTTGGCTAGCTCCCGGGGAGCTGTTTTTT,CSASWLAPGELFF
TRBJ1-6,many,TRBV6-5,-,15,TGTGCCAGCAGCCGGGGGGGCTCCTATAATTCACCCCTCCACTTT,CASSRGGSYNSPLHF
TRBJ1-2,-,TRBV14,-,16,TGTGCCAGCAGCCAATCCCCTCGGGGGACGGATTATGGCTACACCTTC,CASSQSPRGTDYGYTF
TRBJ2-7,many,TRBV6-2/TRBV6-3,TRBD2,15,TGTGCCAGCCGTACTGACTCCTCGGGAGGGTACGAGCAGTACTTC,CASRTDSSGGYEQYF